Listed below are T cell receptor beta chains from one sample, sequenced in a study of beta chain features in type 1 diabetes. Sequenced by immunoSEQ multiplex PCR; TCRdb stores in-frame clones only, minus some. The data hold 300,000 to 400,000 clones, with roughly 8% observed a single time. The source material was central memory CD4+ T cells from blood. The source is a woman younger than 30 in good health. Both conserved end residues are part of each CDR3. Fields, in order: J gene, D gene, clone size, V gene, CDR3 DNA, CDR3 protein. The D gene is left open where the match is weak. Expanded clones are given a class, and other clones once, few, many or no size at all.

TRBJ2-3 . few TRBV28 TGTGCCAGCAGCTCGGTCGGGCTAGACCTCACAGATACGCAGTATTTT CASSSVGLDLTDTQYF
TRBJ2-3 TRBD1 . TRBV4-2 TGTGCCAGCAGCCAAGAGGACAGGAGGAGCACAGATACGCAGTATTTT CASSQEDRRSTDTQYF
TRBJ2-7 TRBD2 . TRBV7-2 TGTGCCAGCTCTCGACTAGCGGGCTACGAGCAGTACTTC CASSRLAGYEQYF
TRBJ2-3 . few TRBV7-3 TGTGCCAGCAGCTTACCCCGGGCTGGCACAGATACGCAGTATTTT CASSLPRAGTDTQYF
TRBJ1-2 . . TRBV10-3 TGTGCCAGCAATGGCGGCTATGGCTACACCTTC CASNGGYGYTF
TRBJ2-3 . . TRBV21-1 TGTGCCACCCAACAGCCACTGGGGAAGCGAGATACGCAGTATTTT CATQQPLGKRDTQYF
TRBJ2-4 . many TRBV19 TGTGCCAAGAGCCCGGACATTCAGTACTTC CAKSPDIQYF
TRBJ2-7 TRBD2 . TRBV27 TGTGCCAGCAGTCCCCTCGGAGTCAGCGGGAGGACCTACGAGCAGTACTTC CASSPLGVSGRTYEQYF
TRBJ2-1 . few TRBV5-1 TGCGCCAGCAGCTTGGGGGCCAACAATGAGCAGTTCTTC CASSLGANNEQFF
TRBJ1-5 . few TRBV18 TGTGCCAGCTCACCAGGAGGTGAGGGGGCCCAGCATTTT CASSPGGEGAQHF
TRBJ1-1 . few TRBV7-9 TGTGCCAGCACCACAGCCTGGACGAACACTGAAGCTTTCTTT CASTTAWTNTEAFF
TRBJ2-7 TRBD2 . TRBV4-2 TGTGCCAGCAGCCAAGATCTAACTAGCGGGACGTCTCGACGGGACGAGCAGTACTTC CASSQDLTSGTSRRDEQYF
TRBJ1-2 . few TRBV7-9 TGTGCCAGCAGCTTAGCGCTCGGGGGTGGCTACACCTTC CASSLALGGGYTF
TRBJ2-4 . few TRBV7-9 TGTGCCAGCAGCTTATCGAACTCGGGGGTGAACATTCAGTACTTC CASSLSNSGVNIQYF
TRBJ1-1 . few TRBV11-2 TGTGCCAGCAGCTTAGAAGTAGGGGCTGAAGCTTTCTTT CASSLEVGAEAFF
TRBJ1-5 TRBD1 . TRBV6-6 TGTGCCAGCAGGTCCACAGGGGGCAATCAGCCCCAGCATTTT CASRSTGGNQPQHF
TRBJ1-5 TRBD1 . TRBV28 TGTGCCAGCAGTATCGAGACAGGGGGCGGTCAGCCCCAGCATTTT CASSIETGGGQPQHF
TRBJ2-7 TRBD2 few TRBV7-8 TGTGCCAGCAGCTTCTTGGCTAGCGGACACTCCTACGAGCAGTACTTC CASSFLASGHSYEQYF
TRBJ2-5 . . TRBV19 TGTGCCAGCGCCGAGGGGGGAGTGGCGGAGACCCAGTACTTC CASAEGGVAETQYF
TRBJ1-5 . few TRBV30 TGTGCCTGGAGCGACCGGGACATCGATAGCAATCAGCCCCAGCATTTT CAWSDRDIDSNQPQHF
TRBJ2-3 TRBD2 few TRBV7-8 TGTGCCAGCAGGACACTAGCGGGGGCCAATACGCAGTATTTT CASRTLAGANTQYF
TRBJ1-2 TRBD1 . TRBV4-3 TGCGCCAGCAGCCAGGGGGGACAGATAAACTATGGCTACACCTTC CASSQGGQINYGYTF
TRBJ1-1 . few TRBV11-3 TGTGCCAGCAGCCAGAGGAGGGACACTGAAGCTTTCTTT CASSQRRDTEAFF
TRBJ2-2 . few TRBV11-3 TGTGCCAGCAGCTCAACTAGGGACACCGGGGAGCTGTTTTTT CASSSTRDTGELFF
TRBJ1-2 . few TRBV19 TGTGCCAGTAGCAATTCGGCTAACTATGGCTACACCTTC CASSNSANYGYTF
TRBJ1-2 . many TRBV7-9 TGTGCCAGCAGCCAAGCAGGGCTTGATATCTATGGCTACACCTTC CASSQAGLDIYGYTF
TRBJ1-2 . few TRBV28 TGTGCCAGCAGTCCGGGAGAGTATGGCTACACCTTC CASSPGEYGYTF
TRBJ1-5 TRBD1 few TRBV28 TGTGCCAGCAGGGGCAGACAGGGTAAGGGCAATCAGCCCCAGCATTTT CASRGRQGKGNQPQHF
TRBJ1-5 . few TRBV27 TGTGCCAGCAGTTCGTCCTACGGTATTAGCAATCAGCCCCAGCATTTT CASSSSYGISNQPQHF
TRBJ1-5 . few TRBV28 TGTGCCACGTTCGACTCGAAGTTTGTACAAAATCAGCCCCAGCATTTT CATFDSKFVQNQPQHF
TRBJ2-3 TRBD2 . TRBV5-6 TGTGCCAGCAGCTTGACTAGCGGGTGGTCAGATACGCAGTATTTT CASSLTSGWSDTQYF